One sample yielded the 4 T cell receptor beta chains listed below, sequenced in a study of early T cells in non-severe SARS-CoV-2 infection. Each CDR3 protein gets one entry after TCRdb re-called the 5' RACE reads with MiXCR. The sample yields approximately 71,000 distinct CDR3 sequences, about 13% seen once. Material for sequencing was whole blood. The source is an adult who was a healthcare worker with PCR-confirmed SARS-CoV-2 infection or an uninfected control (not recorded which).

This clonotype was seen at least ten times. This chain uses TRBV29-1 with TRBJ2-1; no definite D call. This CDR3 region has 10 residues. Germline loops: CDR1 SQVTM, CDR2 ANQGSEA. Deletions cut 4 bases from V and 7 bases from J, with 5 bases between. CDR3 coding DNA: TGCAGCGTTGGTCCGAATGAGCAGTTCTTC. Its protein is CSVGPNEQFF.

CDR3: CSVDDGTEAFF. CDR3 coding DNA: TGCAGCGTTGATGACGGGACTGAAGCTTTCTTT. The chain uses TRBV29-1 and TRBJ1-1; D remains ambiguous. V was shortened by 3 bases and J by 5 bases, with 7 bases between the two germline ends. CDR3 length equals 11 residues. The V gene's germline CDR1 is SQVTM and CDR2 ANQGSEA.

This clonotype was seen a handful of times. This sequence joins TRBV5-1 and TRBJ2-4, with D possibly TRBD1 on 5 matching bases. This CDR3 is 17 amino acids long. From germline, CDR1 is SGHRS and CDR2 YFSETQ. V was cut by 0 bases and J by 0 bases, with 13 bases left in between. The CDR3 nucleotides are TGCGCCAGCAGCTTGGCCGTCGACAGACTAGCCAAAAACATTCAGTACTTC. Translation gives CASSLAVDRLAKNIQYF.

V gene TRBV4-3 combines with J gene TRBJ2-5; 8 nucleotides match TRBD2. This CDR3 is 17 amino acids long. Unmatched junction bases numbered 9, after V lost 0 bases and J lost 3 bases. Germline assignment: CDR1 LGHNA and CDR2 YSLEER. The CDR3 sequence is CASSQDLRGGTEETQYF. DNA for the CDR3: TGCGCCAGCAGCCAAGATCTGCGCGGGGGGACGGAAGAGACCCAGTACTTC.